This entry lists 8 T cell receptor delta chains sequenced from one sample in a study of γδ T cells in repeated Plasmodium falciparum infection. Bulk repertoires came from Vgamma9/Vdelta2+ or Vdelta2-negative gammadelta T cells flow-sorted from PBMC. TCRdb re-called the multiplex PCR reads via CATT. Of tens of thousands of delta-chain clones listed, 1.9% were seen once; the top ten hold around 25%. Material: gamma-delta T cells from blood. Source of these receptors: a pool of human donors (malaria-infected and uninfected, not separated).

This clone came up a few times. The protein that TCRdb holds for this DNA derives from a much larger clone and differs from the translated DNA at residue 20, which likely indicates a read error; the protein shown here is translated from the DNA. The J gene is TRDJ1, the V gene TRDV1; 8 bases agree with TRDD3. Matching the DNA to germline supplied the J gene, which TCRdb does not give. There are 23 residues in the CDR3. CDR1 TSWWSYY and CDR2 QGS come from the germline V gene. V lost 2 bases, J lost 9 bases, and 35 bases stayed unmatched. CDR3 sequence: CALGETTLSILGVSGPVGNELIF. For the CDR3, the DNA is TGTGCTCTTGGGGAAACGACTCTTTCCATACTGGGGGTATCTGGCCCTGTGGGAAATGAACTCATCTTT.

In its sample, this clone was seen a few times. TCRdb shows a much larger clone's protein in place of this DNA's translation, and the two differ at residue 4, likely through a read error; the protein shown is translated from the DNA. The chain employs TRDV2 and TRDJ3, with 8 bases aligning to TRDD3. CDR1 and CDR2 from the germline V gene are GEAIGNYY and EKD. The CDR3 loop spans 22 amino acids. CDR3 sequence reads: CACGTVSLGETNGVWDTRQMFF. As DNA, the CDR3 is TGTGCCTGTGGCACCGTGTCCCTGGGGGAGACAAACGGGGTCTGGGACACCCGACAGATGTTTTTC.

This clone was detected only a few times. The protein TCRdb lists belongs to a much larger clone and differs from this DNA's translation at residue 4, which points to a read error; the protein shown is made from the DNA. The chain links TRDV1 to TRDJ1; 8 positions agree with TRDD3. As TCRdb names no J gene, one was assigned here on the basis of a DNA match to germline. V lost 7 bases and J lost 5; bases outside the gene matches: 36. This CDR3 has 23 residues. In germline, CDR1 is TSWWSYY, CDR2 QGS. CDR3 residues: CALEVPSIPFHSTGGRAQDKLIF. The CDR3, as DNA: TGTGCTCTTGAGGTTCCGTCTATTCCCTTCCACAGTACTGGGGGGCGAGCCCAGGATAAACTCATCTTT.

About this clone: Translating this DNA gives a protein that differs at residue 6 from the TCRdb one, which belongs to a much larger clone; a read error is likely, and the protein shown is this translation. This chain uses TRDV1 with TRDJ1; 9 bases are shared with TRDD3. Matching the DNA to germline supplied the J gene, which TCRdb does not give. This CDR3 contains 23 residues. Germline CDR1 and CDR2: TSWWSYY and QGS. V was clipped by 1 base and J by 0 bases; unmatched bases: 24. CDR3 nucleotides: TGTGCTCTTGGGGAACCAAAGTTTCCCCAGTACTGGGGGAGAAGGAGGTACACCGATAAACTCATCTTT. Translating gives CALGEPKFPQYWGRRRYTDKLIF.

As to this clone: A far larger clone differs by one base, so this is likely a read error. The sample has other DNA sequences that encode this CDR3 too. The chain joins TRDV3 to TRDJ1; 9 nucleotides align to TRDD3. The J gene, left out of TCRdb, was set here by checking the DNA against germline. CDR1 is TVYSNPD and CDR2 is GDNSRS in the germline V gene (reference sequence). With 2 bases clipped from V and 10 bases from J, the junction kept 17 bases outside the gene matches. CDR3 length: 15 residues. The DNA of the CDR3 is TGTGCCTTTTCTCCATTGGGGGATATGCGGCCAGGACTCATCTTT. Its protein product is CAFSPLGDMRPGLIF.

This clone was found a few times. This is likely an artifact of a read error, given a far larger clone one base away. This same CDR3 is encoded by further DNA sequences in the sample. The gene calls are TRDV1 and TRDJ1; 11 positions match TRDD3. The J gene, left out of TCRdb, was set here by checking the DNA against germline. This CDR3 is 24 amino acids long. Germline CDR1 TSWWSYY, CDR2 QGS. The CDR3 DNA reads TGTGCTCTTGGGGAACTTAATTTGGAAATTACTTCATACTGGGGGATATTCTACACCGACAAACTCATCTTT. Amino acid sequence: CALGELNLEITSYWGIFYTDKLIF.

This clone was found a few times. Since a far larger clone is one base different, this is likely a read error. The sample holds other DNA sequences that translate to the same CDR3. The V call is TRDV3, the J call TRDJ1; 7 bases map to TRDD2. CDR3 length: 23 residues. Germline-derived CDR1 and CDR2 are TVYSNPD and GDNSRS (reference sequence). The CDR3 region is CAFPIPTISAKHRYRMYTDKLIF. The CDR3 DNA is TGTGCCTTTCCCATTCCTACGATCTCGGCGAAGCATAGATACCGCATGTACACCGATAAACTAATCTTT. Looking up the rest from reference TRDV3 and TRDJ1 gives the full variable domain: CDKVTQSSPDQTVASGSEVVLLCTYDTVYSNPDLFWYRIRPDYSFQFVFYGDNSRSEGADFTQGRFSVKHILTQKAFHLVISPVRTEDSATYYCAFPIPTISAKHRYRMYTDKLIFGKGTRVTVEP.

The CDR3 loop is CALGGPAFLRNWGWGPYTDKLIF. The CDR3 DNA follows: TGTGCTCTTGGGGGTCCCGCCTTCCTACGAAACTGGGGATGGGGGCCGTACACCGATAAACTCATCTTT. The chain combines TRDV1 with TRDJ1; 9 bases line up with TRDD2. TCRdb records no J gene; here it was assigned by comparing the DNA to germline. The V segment lost 4 bases and the J segment 0 bases; nucleotides outside the gene matches: 27. The length of the CDR3 is 23 residues. Germline assignment: CDR1 TSWWSYY and CDR2 QGS.